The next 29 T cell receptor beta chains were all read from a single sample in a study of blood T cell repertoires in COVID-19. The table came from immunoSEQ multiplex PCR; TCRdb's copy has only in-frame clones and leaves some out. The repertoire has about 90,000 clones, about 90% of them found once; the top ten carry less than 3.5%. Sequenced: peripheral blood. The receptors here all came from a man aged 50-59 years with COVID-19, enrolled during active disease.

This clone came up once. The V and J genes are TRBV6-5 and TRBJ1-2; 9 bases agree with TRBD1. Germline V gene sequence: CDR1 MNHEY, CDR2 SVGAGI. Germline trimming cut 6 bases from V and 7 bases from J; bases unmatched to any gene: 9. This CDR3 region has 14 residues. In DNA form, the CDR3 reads TGTGCCAGCAGGACGGGACAGGGAACGGGTGGCTACACCTTC. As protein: CASRTGQGTGGYTF.

In nucleotides, the CDR3 is TGTGCCAGCGACAGGGGGCTGAACACCGGGGAGCTGTTTTTT. Protein sequence: CASDRGLNTGELFF. V is TRBV19 and J is TRBJ2-2; 10 bases map to TRBD1. With 9 bases clipped from V and 1 base from J, the junction kept 2 bases outside the gene matches. The CDR3 has 14 residues. Germline V CDR1 and CDR2: LNHDA, SQIVND (reference sequence). The full variable domain, in which reference TRBV19 and TRBJ2-2 provide the parts outside the CDR3, is DGGITQSPKYLFRKEGQNVTLSCEQNLNHDAMYWYRQDPGQGLRLIYYSQIVNDFQKGDIAEGYSVSREKKESFPLTVTSAQKNPTAFYLCASDRGLNTGELFFGEGSRLTVL.

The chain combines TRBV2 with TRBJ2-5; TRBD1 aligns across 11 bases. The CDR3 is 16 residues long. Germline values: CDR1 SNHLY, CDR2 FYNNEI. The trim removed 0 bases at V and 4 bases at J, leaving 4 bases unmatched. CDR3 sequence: CASSEAHGQGAETQYF. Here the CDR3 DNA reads TGTGCCAGCAGTGAAGCGCATGGACAGGGGGCAGAGACCCAGTACTTC. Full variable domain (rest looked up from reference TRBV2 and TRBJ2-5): EPEVTQTPSHQVTQMGQEVILRCVPISNHLYFYWYRQILGQKVEFLVSFYNNEISEKSEIFDDQFSVERPDGSNFTLKIRSTKLEDSAMYFCASSEAHGQGAETQYFGPGTRLLVL.

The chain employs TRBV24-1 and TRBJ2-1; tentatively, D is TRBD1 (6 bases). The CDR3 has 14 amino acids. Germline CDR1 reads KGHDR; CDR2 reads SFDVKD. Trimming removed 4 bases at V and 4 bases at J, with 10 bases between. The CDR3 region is CATSEGAGYNEQFF. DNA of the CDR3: TGTGCCACCAGTGAGGGGGCGGGTTACAATGAGCAGTTCTTC.

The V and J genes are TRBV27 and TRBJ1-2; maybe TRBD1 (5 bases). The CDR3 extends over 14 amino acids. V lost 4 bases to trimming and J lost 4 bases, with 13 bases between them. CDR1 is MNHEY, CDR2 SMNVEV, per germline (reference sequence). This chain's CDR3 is CASSSQKDTYGYTF. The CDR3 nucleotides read TGTGCCAGCAGTTCCCAAAAGGACACCTATGGCTACACCTTC.

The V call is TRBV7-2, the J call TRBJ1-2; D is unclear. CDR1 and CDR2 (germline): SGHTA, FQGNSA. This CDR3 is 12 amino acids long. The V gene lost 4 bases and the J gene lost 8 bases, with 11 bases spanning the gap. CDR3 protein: CASSSGLGGYTF. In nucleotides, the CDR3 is TGTGCCAGCAGCTCTGGACTCGGGGGCTACACCTTC.

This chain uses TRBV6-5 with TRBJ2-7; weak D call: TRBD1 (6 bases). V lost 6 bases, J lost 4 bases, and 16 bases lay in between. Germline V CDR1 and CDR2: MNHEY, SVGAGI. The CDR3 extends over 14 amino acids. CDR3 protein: CASSLSRGVYEQYF. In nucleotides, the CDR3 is TGTGCCAGCAGCCTCTCCAGGGGAGTTTACGAGCAGTACTTC.

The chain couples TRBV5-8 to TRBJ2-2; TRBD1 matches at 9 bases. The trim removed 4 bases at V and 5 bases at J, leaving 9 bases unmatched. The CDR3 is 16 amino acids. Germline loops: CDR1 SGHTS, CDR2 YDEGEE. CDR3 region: CASSPYRGRRTGELFF. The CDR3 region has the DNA TGTGCCAGCAGCCCATACAGGGGGCGTAGAACCGGGGAGCTGTTTTTT.

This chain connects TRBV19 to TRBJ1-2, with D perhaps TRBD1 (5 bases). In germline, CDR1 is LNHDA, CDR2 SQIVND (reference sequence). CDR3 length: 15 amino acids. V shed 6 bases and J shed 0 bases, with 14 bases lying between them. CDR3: CASRTMTAPNYGYTF. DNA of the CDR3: TGTGCCAGTAGGACGATGACAGCTCCTAACTATGGCTACACCTTC.

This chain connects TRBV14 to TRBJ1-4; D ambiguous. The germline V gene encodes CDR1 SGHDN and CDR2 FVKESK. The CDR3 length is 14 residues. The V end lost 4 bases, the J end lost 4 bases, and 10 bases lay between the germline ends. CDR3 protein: CASSLGKYNEKLFF. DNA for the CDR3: TGTGCCAGCAGCCTCGGGAAGTATAATGAAAAACTGTTTTTT.

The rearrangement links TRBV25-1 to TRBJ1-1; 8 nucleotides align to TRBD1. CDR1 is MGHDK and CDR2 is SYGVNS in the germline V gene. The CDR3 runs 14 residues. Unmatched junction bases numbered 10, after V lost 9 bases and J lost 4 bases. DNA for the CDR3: TGTGCCAGTCGTGCGACAGGGGAGAGCACTGAAGCTTTCTTT. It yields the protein CASRATGESTEAFF.

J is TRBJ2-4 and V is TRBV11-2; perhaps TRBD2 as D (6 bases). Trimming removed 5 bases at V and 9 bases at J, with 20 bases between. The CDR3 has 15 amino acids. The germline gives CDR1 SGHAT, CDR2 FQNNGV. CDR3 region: CASSALLTGVGIQYF. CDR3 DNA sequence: TGTGCCAGCAGCGCTCTGCTTACGGGGGTGGGCATTCAGTACTTC. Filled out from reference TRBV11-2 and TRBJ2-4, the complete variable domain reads EAGVAQSPRYKIIEKRQSVAFWCNPISGHATLYWYQQILGQGPKLLIQFQNNGVVDDSQLPKDRFSAERLKGVDSTLKIQPAKLEDSAVYLCASSALLTGVGIQYFGAGTRLSVL.

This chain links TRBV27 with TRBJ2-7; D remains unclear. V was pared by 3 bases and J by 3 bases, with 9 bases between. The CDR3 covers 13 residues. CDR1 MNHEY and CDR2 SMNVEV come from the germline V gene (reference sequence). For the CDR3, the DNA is TGTGCCAGCAGTTTTCAACAGAACTACGAGCAGTACTTC. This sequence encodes CASSFQQNYEQYF.

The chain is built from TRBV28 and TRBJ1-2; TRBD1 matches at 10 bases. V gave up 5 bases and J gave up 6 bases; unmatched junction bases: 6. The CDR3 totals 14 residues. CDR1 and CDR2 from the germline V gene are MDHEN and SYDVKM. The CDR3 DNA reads TGTGCCAGCAGTCTGAAGACAGGGGGCAATGGCTACACCTTC. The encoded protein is CASSLKTGGNGYTF.

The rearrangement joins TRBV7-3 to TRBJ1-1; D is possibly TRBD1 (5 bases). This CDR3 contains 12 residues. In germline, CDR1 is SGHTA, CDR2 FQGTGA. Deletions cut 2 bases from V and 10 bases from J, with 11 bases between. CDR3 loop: CASSLDSGPAFF. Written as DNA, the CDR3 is TGTGCCAGCAGCTTAGATTCAGGGCCAGCTTTCTTT. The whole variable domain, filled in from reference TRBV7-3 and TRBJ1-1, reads GAGVSQTPSNKVTEKGKYVELRCDPISGHTALYWYRQSLGQGPEFLIYFQGTGAADDSGLPNDRFFAVRPEGSVSTLKIQRTERGDSAVYLCASSLDSGPAFFGQGTRLTVV.

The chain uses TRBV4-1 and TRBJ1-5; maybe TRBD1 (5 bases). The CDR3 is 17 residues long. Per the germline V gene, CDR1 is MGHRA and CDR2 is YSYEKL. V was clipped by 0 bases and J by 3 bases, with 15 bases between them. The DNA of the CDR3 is TGCGCCAGCAGCCAAGAGGGAGGGGAAAATCTCAATCAGCCCCAGCATTTT. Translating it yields CASSQEGGENLNQPQHF.

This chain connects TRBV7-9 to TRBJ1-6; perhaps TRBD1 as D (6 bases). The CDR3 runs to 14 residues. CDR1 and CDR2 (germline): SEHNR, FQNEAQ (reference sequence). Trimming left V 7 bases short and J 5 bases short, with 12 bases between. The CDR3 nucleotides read TGTGCCAGCAACGCAGGGGTCCATAATTCACCCCTCCACTTT. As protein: CASNAGVHNSPLHF. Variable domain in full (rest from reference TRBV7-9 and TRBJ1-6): DTGVSQNPRHKITKRGQNVTFRCDPISEHNRLYWYRQTLGQGPEFLTYFQNEAQLEKSRLLSDRFSAERPKGSFSTLEIQRTEQGDSAMYLCASNAGVHNSPLHFGNGTRLTVT.

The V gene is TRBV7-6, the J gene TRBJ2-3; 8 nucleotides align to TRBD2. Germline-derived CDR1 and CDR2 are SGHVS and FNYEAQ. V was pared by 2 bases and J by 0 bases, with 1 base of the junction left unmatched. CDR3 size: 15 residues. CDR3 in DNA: TGTGCCAGCAGCTTATCTAGCGGGAGCACAGATACGCAGTATTTT. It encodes CASSLSSGSTDTQYF.

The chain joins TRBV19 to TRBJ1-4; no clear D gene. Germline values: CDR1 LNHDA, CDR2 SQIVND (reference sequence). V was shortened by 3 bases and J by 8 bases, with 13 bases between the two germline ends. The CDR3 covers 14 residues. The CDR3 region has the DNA TGTGCCAGTAGTATGTTGGAGGGAGGAGAAAAACTGTTTTTT. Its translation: CASSMLEGGEKLFF.

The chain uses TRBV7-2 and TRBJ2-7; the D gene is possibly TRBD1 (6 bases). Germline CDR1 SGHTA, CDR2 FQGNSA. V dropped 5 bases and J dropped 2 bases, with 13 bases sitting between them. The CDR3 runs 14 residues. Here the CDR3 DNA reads TGTGCCAGCAGCCCTTCACAGGGAGCCTACGAGCAGTACTTC. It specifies CASSPSQGAYEQYF. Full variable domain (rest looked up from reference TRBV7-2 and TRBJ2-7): GAGVSQSPSNKVTEKGKDVELRCDPISGHTALYWYRQSLGQGLEFLIYFQGNSAPDKSGLPSDRFSAERTGGSVSTLTIQRTQQEDSAVYLCASSPSQGAYEQYFGPGTRLTVT.

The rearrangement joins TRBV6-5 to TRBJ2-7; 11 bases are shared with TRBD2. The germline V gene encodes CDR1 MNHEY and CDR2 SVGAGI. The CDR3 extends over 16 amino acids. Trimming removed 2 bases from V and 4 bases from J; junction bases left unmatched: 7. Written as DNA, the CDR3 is TGTGCCAGCAGTTACCGTAGCGGGGGGGCCGATTACGAGCAGTACTTC. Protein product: CASSYRSGGADYEQYF.

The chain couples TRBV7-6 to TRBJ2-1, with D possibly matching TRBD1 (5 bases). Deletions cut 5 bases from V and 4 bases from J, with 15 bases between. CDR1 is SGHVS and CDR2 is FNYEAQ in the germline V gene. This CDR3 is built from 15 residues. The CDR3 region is CASSIEPGHYNEQFF. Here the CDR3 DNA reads TGTGCCAGCAGCATAGAGCCTGGACATTACAATGAGCAGTTCTTC.

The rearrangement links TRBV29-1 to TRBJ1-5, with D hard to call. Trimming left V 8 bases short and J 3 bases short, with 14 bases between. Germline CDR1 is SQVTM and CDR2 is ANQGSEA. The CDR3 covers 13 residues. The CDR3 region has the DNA TGCAGCTCCTCGAGCAATGCCAATCAGCCCCAGCATTTT. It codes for CSSSSNANQPQHF.

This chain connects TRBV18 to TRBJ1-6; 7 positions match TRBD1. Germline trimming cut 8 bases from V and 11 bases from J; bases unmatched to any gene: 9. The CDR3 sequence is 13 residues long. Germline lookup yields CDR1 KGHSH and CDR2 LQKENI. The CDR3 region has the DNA TGTGCCAGCGCAAGGGACAGCCAAGCACCCCTCCACTTT. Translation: CASARDSQAPLHF. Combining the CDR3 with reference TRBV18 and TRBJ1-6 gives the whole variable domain NAGVMQNPRHLVRRRGQEARLRCSPMKGHSHVYWYRQLPEEGLKFMVYLQKENIIDESGMPKERFSAEFPKEGPSILRIQQVVRGDSAAYFCASARDSQAPLHFGNGTRLTVT.

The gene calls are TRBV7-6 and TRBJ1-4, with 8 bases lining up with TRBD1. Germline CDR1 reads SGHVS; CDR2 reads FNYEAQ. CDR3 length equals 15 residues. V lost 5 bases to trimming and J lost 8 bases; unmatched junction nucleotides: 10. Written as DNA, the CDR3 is TGTGCCAGCAGCATTTCGGACAGGGCTCCAGAAAAACTGTTTTTT. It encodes CASSISDRAPEKLFF.

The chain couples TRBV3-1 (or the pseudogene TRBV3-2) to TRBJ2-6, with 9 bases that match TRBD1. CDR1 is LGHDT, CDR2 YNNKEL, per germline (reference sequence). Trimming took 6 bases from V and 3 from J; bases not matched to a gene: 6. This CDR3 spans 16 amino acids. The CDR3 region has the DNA TGTGCCAGCAGAGGGACAGGGTTGTATGGGGCCAACGTCCTGACTTTC. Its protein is CASRGTGLYGANVLTF.

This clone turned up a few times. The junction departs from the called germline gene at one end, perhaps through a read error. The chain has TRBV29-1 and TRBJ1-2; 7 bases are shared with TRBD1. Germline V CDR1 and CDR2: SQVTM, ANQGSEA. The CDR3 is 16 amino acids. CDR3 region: CSVEGGGAGGNYGYTF. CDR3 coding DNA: TGCAGCGTCGAAGGAGGAGGTGCAGGGGGAAACTATGGCTACACCTTC. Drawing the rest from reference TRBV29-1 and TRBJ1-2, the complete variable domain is SAVISQKPSRDICQRGTSLTIQCQVDSQVTMMFWYRQQPGQSLTLIATANQGSEATYESGFVIDKFPISRPNLTFSTLTVSNMSPEDSSIYLCSVEGGGAGGNYGYTFGSGTRLTVV.

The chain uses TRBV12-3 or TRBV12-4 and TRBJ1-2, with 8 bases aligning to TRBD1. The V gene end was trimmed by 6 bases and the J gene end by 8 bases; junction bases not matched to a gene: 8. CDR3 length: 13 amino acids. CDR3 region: CASSGQGTRGYTF. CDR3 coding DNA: TGTGCCAGCAGCGGACAGGGAACGCGGGGCTACACCTTC.

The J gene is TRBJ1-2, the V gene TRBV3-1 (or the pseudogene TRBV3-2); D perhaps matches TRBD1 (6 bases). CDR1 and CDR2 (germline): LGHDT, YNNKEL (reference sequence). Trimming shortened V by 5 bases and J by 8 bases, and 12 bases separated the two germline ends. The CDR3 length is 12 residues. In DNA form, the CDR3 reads TGTGCCAGCAGCACGTGGACAGTCGGCTACACCTTC. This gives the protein CASSTWTVGYTF.